These 13 T cell receptor beta chains were sequenced from one sample in a study of cytomegalovirus exposure and HLA in healthy donors. Vbeta (60) and Jbeta (13) primers were used in the PCR. The table came from immunoSEQ multiplex PCR; TCRdb's copy has only in-frame clones and leaves some out. This sample's clone table lists approximately 70,000 clones. Input material: PBMCs. Receptors were obtained from a woman aged 40 to 55 in good health and CMV-seropositive.

In DNA, the CDR3 is TGTGCCAGCAGTCCAGTTCGGGCCCCGGGGGATACGCAGTATTTT. As protein: CASSPVRAPGDTQYF. The chain has TRBV28 and TRBJ2-3, with a tentative D call TRBD2 (5 bases). The CDR3 covers 15 residues. Trimming shortened V by 5 bases and J by 6 bases, and 18 bases separated the two germline ends. Germline assignment: CDR1 MDHEN and CDR2 SYDVKM.

This chain uses TRBV25-1 with TRBJ2-2; 10 bases map to TRBD2. Germline V gives CDR1 MGHDK, CDR2 SYGVNS. The CDR3 runs to 18 residues. V gave up 8 bases and J gave up 6 bases; unmatched junction bases: 18. CDR3 coding DNA: TGTGCCAGCTCCAAGCGCCAGCGGGAGGGCCTCCGCCCCGGGGAGCTGTTTTTT. Protein sequence: CASSKRQREGLRPGELFF.

The chain has TRBV7-2 and TRBJ2-1, with 15 bases fitting TRBD2. The J segment lost 7 bases and the V segment lost 1 base, leaving 5 bases of the junction unmatched. CDR3 size: 17 residues. Germline V gene sequence: CDR1 SGHTA, CDR2 FQGNSA. CDR3 bases: TGTGCCAGCAGCTTAGAGGGGACTAGCGGGAGGTTAAATGAGCAGTTCTTC. Its translation: CASSLEGTSGRLNEQFF.

The CDR3 DNA reads TGTGCCAGTAGTATCGATATCGGCGGGGGTGGAACCGGGGAGCTGTTTTTT. This sequence encodes CASSIDIGGGGTGELFF. The rearrangement joins TRBV19 to TRBJ2-2; TRBD2 matches at 7 bases. The CDR3 sequence is 17 residues long. With V trimmed by 3 bases and J by 5 bases, 12 bases remained unmatched. Germline CDR1 and CDR2: LNHDA and SQIVND (reference sequence).

This chain connects TRBV6-5 to TRBJ1-2; 8 positions agree with TRBD1. From germline, CDR1 is MNHEY and CDR2 SVGAGI. J was trimmed by 6 bases and V by 6 bases; bases with no gene match: 6. The CDR3 is made up of 13 amino acids. In DNA form, the CDR3 reads TGTGCCAGCAGGCGACAGGGGTGGGATGGCTACACCTTC. Protein: CASRRQGWDGYTF.

The V gene is TRBV6-6, the J gene TRBJ2-5, with TRBD2 identical over 7 bases. The J call is doubtful: the DNA matches TRBJ2-7 better. This CDR3 region has 15 residues. Germline V lookup: CDR1 MNHNY, CDR2 SVGAGI (reference sequence). CDR3 amino acids: CASSYVGGSKYEQYF. In DNA form, the CDR3 reads TGTGCCAGCAGTTACGTTGGCGGGAGTAAATACGAGCAGTACTTC.

The chain recombines TRBV28 with TRBJ1-2; TRBD1 matches 8 bases. The CDR3 totals 17 residues. V lost 3 bases and J lost 4; bases outside the gene matches: 13. The germline CDR1 and CDR2 sequences are MDHEN and SYDVKM. CDR3 amino acids: CASSLLSGTGFLYGYTF. The CDR3 DNA reads TGTGCCAGCAGTTTGTTATCCGGGACAGGTTTCCTCTATGGCTACACCTTC.

The J gene is TRBJ2-5, the V gene TRBV5-4; the match to TRBD2 covers 10 bases. CDR3 length equals 14 residues. From germline, CDR1 is SGHNT and CDR2 YYREEE (reference sequence). V shed 3 bases, J shed 3 bases, and the junction held 2 bases outside the gene matches. In nucleotides, the CDR3 is TGTGCCAGCAGCTATACTAGCGGGGAAGAGACCCAGTACTTC. It is translated as CASSYTSGEETQYF.

The rearrangement links TRBV6-5 to TRBJ2-7; 9 bases agree with TRBD1. The CDR3 runs to 15 residues. Germline V gene lookup returns CDR1 MNHEY and CDR2 SVGAGI. V lost 0 bases and J lost 2; bases outside the gene matches: 2. CDR3 amino acids: CASSYSGQGAYEQYF. In DNA form, the CDR3 reads TGTGCCAGCAGTTACTCGGGACAGGGAGCCTACGAGCAGTACTTC.

The chain joins TRBV5-1 to TRBJ2-1, with 11 nucleotides matching TRBD2. Germline V gene lookup returns CDR1 SGHRS and CDR2 YFSETQ. V trimming: 3 bases; J trimming: 7 bases; junction bases outside the gene matches: 6. The CDR3 has 15 amino acids. The CDR3 region is CASSSLAGASNEQFF. The CDR3 DNA is TGCGCCAGCAGCTCACTAGCGGGAGCGTCAAATGAGCAGTTCTTC. The whole variable domain, filled in from reference TRBV5-1 and TRBJ2-1, reads KAGVTQTPRYLIKTRGQQVTLSCSPISGHRSVSWYQQTPGQGLQFLFEYFSETQRNKGNFPGRFSGRQFSNSRSEMNVSTLELGDSALYLCASSSLAGASNEQFFGPGTRLTVL.

V usage is TRBV19 and J usage is TRBJ1-4; weak D call: TRBD1 (6 bases). The CDR3 extends over 12 amino acids. Germline lookup yields CDR1 LNHDA and CDR2 SQIVND (reference sequence). Trimming took 5 bases from V and 10 from J, leaving 11 bases between them. The CDR3 region is CASSGGHAKLFF. The CDR3 DNA sequence: TGTGCCAGTAGTGGGGGACACGCAAAACTGTTTTTT.

The gene calls are TRBV28 and TRBJ2-1; perhaps TRBD1 as D (6 bases). Germline lookup yields CDR1 MDHEN and CDR2 SYDVKM. The CDR3 is 14 residues long. V was pared by 7 bases and J by 10 bases, with 20 bases between. The DNA of the CDR3 is TGTGCCAGCACTAAAATGGGGTTAAGGGGGGAGCAGTTCTTC. Amino acid sequence: CASTKMGLRGEQFF.

This chain joins TRBV5-4 and TRBJ2-1; 9 nucleotides agree with TRBD2. V lost 3 bases to trimming and J lost 3 bases; unmatched junction nucleotides: 10. Germline V gene lookup returns CDR1 SGHNT and CDR2 YYREEE (reference sequence). The CDR3 consists of 17 residues. CDR3 DNA sequence: TGTGCCAGCAGCTCCCTAGGTAGCGGGGGCCTCTACAATGAGCAGTTCTTC. This translates into CASSSLGSGGLYNEQFF.